These 10 T cell receptor beta chains came from one sample sequenced in a study of early T cells in non-severe SARS-CoV-2 infection. TCRdb independently ran MiXCR on the 5' RACE reads; one entry per CDR3 protein. Here the sample spans around 71,000 distinct CDR3 sequences, about 14% being singletons. The source was whole blood, collected at baseline. The receptor source for this set is an adult who was a healthcare worker with PCR-confirmed SARS-CoV-2 infection or an uninfected control (not recorded which).

Comment on this clonotype: A clone one base away is much larger, so this may be a read error. This sequence joins TRBV28 and TRBJ2-6; D is unclear. The length of the CDR3 is 12 residues. V dropped 8 bases and J dropped 4 bases, with 6 bases sitting between them. Germline values: CDR1 MDHEN, CDR2 SYDVKM. CDR3 in DNA: TGTGCCAGCGGCTCCGGGGCCAACGTCCTGACTTTC. Translation: CASGSGANVLTF.

This clonotype was observed a few times. The gene calls are TRBV5-4 and TRBJ2-1, with D possibly being TRBD2 (6 bases). V was cut by 0 bases and J by 9 bases, with 7 bases left in between. The CDR3 is 12 amino acids. Germline loops: CDR1 SGHNT, CDR2 YYREEE (reference sequence). The CDR3 loop is CASSLAGGEQFF. The CDR3 DNA reads as TGTGCCAGCAGCTTGGCCGGGGGTGAGCAGTTCTTC.

CDR3 DNA sequence: TGTGCCAGCAGTCAAGGGGGCCAAAACGAGCAGTACTTC. The encoded protein is CASSQGGQNEQYF. This chain joins TRBV6-6 and TRBJ2-7; TRBD1 matches 7 bases. Per germline, CDR1 MNHNY and CDR2 SVGAGI (reference sequence). Trimming removed 5 bases from V and 5 bases from J; junction bases left unmatched: 6. The CDR3 is 13 residues long.

The DNA for the CDR3 is TGTGCCAGCAGCCCCGGACTAGCGGGAGGGCCCGAAAGTTACGAGCAGTACTTC. It is translated as CASSPGLAGGPESYEQYF. The genes are TRBV3-1 and TRBJ2-7; 15 bases match TRBD2. The CDR3 length is 18 residues. Germline V lookup: CDR1 LGHDT, CDR2 YNNKEL (reference sequence). V lost 4 bases, J lost 4 bases, and 11 bases stayed unmatched.

The table lists this clonotype with many counts. The V call is TRBV6-6, the J call TRBJ2-7; TRBD1 or TRBD2 may be the D gene (5 bases each). The CDR3 runs 13 residues. The germline CDR1 and CDR2 sequences are MNHNY and SVGAGI (reference sequence). Trimming took off 2 bases at V and 0 bases at J, with 5 bases between the two ends. CDR3 protein: CASSYGGSYEQYF. For the CDR3, the DNA is TGTGCCAGCAGTTACGGGGGCTCCTACGAGCAGTACTTC.

V and J are TRBV20-1 and TRBJ2-1; no clear D gene. Germline lookup yields CDR1 DFQATT and CDR2 SNEGSKA (reference sequence). This CDR3 spans 16 amino acids. V was cut by 0 bases and J by 1 base, with 13 bases left in between. CDR3 sequence reads: CSARERPPGSYNEQFF. CDR3 nucleotide sequence: TGCAGTGCTAGAGAACGGCCCCCAGGATCCTACAATGAGCAGTTCTTC.

This clonotype was counted a few times. The V call is TRBV24-1, the J call TRBJ2-1; D gene uncertain. The length of the CDR3 is 12 residues. The V end lost 3 bases, the J end lost 7 bases, and 6 bases lay between the germline ends. Germline values: CDR1 KGHDR, CDR2 SFDVKD. The CDR3 DNA reads as TGTGCCACCAGTGATGCACCGAATGAGCAGTTCTTC. It is translated as CATSDAPNEQFF.

The sample holds many counts of this clonotype. The chain carries TRBV18 and TRBJ2-1, with D maybe TRBD2 (6 bases). The CDR3 consists of 15 residues. CDR1 is KGHSH, CDR2 LQKENI, per germline. Trimming removed 0 bases at V and 0 bases at J, with 6 bases between. The CDR3 region has the DNA TGTGCCAGCTCACCACCGGGGGGCTCCTACAATGAGCAGTTCTTC. Amino acid sequence: CASSPPGGSYNEQFF.

This clonotype was counted only a few times. The chain has TRBV18 and TRBJ1-6, with a tentative D call TRBD1 (6 bases). This CDR3 comprises 15 residues. Looked up from germline, CDR1 is KGHSH and CDR2 is LQKENI. V was trimmed by 4 bases and J by 5 bases, leaving 12 bases between them. The CDR3 spells CASSLRQDNNSPLHF. CDR3 DNA sequence: TGTGCCAGCTCACTACGACAGGACAATAATTCACCCCTCCACTTT.

This clonotype was seen a few times. The chain recombines TRBV7-6 with TRBJ1-3, with D perhaps TRBD1 (5 bases). CDR1 is SGHVS and CDR2 is FNYEAQ in the germline V gene. The CDR3 covers 16 residues. Trimming removed 3 bases from V and 0 bases from J, with 12 bases in between. The CDR3 sequence is CASSLGTASSGNTIYF. In DNA form, the CDR3 reads TGTGCCAGCAGCTTGGGGACGGCAAGCTCTGGAAACACCATATATTTT. Drawing the rest from reference TRBV7-6 and TRBJ1-3, the complete variable domain is GAGVSQSPRYKVTKRGQDVALRCDPISGHVSLYWYRQALGQGPEFLTYFNYEAQQDKSGLPNDRFSAERPEGSISTLTIQRTEQRDSAMYRCASSLGTASSGNTIYFGEGSWLTVV.